The next 17 T cell receptor beta chains were all read from a single sample in a study of shared T cell receptors in the human thymus. Using immunoSEQ multiplex PCR, the repertoire was profiled, and TCRdb retains in-frame clones only, with some absent. The sample yields hundreds of thousands of clones, around 89% seen once. Another study also made use of these data, one on human thymus T cells.

Sequenced sample: thymocytes. Receptors originate from a boy less than two years old with a congenital heart defect.

The chain recombines TRBV6-6 with TRBJ2-5, with 7 bases identical to TRBD2. The V and J ends lost 4 bases and 4 bases, in that order; junction bases with no gene match: 6. The CDR3 spans 14 residues. Per the germline V gene, CDR1 is MNHNY and CDR2 is SVGAGI (reference sequence). CDR3 loop: CASSSGGRGETQYF. The DNA of the CDR3 is TGTGCCAGCAGTTCGGGCGGGAGAGGAGAGACCCAGTACTTC.

This chain connects TRBV11-2 to TRBJ2-2; no definite D call. The CDR3 consists of 14 residues. CDR1 and CDR2 (germline): SGHAT, FQNNGV. V lost 4 bases, J lost 6 bases, and 12 bases lay in between. The CDR3 is CASSSAPAAGELFF. CDR3 nucleotides: TGTGCCAGCAGCTCCGCCCCCGCGGCCGGGGAGCTGTTTTTT.

This clone was seen more than once but under ten times. The chain couples TRBV6-1 to TRBJ1-2, with 11 bases identical to TRBD1. The CDR3 length is 15 residues. Germline loops: CDR1 MNHNS, CDR2 SASEGT. V was clipped by 2 bases and J by 6 bases; unmatched bases: 5. The CDR3 nucleotides are TGTGCCAGCAGTGAAAGGGACAGGGGGTGGGATGGCTACACCTTC. Its translation: CASSERDRGWDGYTF.

V and J are TRBV28 and TRBJ1-5; 8 nucleotides agree with TRBD1. The CDR3 runs to 15 residues. Unmatched junction bases numbered 6, after V lost 5 bases and J lost 3 bases. Germline CDR1 MDHEN, CDR2 SYDVKM. The CDR3 DNA is TGTGCCAGCAGTAGCCCGGACAGGGCCAATCAGCCCCAGCATTTT. Translating it yields CASSSPDRANQPQHF.

The DNA of the CDR3 is TGTGCCAGCAGCCAAGATCGGCAGGGGGCTTTCTTT. It is translated as CASSQDRQGAFF. The chain carries TRBV14 and TRBJ1-1, with a tentative D call TRBD1 (6 bases). Trimming took off 0 bases at V and 11 bases at J, with 10 bases between the two ends. The germline V gene encodes CDR1 SGHDN and CDR2 FVKESK. The CDR3 is 12 amino acids.

This chain uses TRBV27 with TRBJ2-4, with D possibly being TRBD2 (6 bases). In germline, CDR1 is MNHEY, CDR2 SMNVEV (reference sequence). The CDR3 extends over 13 amino acids. Trimming pared 6 bases from V and 5 bases from J, leaving 11 bases between. For the CDR3, the DNA is TGTGCCAGCAGGGGGGGACGGGAAAACATTCAGTACTTC. It yields the protein CASRGGRENIQYF.

This rearrangement joins TRBV10-1 to TRBJ2-7, with 8 bases fitting TRBD1. V trimming: 3 bases; J trimming: 0 bases; junction bases outside the gene matches: 4. The CDR3 runs to 15 residues. Per germline, CDR1 WNHNN and CDR2 SYGVQD (reference sequence). In nucleotides, the CDR3 is TGCGCCAGCAGTGAAAGGACAGGGAGCTCCTACGAGCAGTACTTC. This encodes CASSERTGSSYEQYF.

V usage is TRBV18 and J usage is TRBJ2-7; 10 bases align to TRBD2. CDR3 length: 16 amino acids. Germline CDR1 is KGHSH and CDR2 is LQKENI. J was trimmed by 1 base and V by 0 bases; bases with no gene match: 3. The CDR3 loop reads CASSPPFSGRSYEQYF. The CDR3 DNA reads TGTGCCAGCTCACCACCATTTAGCGGGAGGTCCTACGAGCAGTACTTC.

The V and J genes are TRBV11-3 and TRBJ2-1, with 16 bases fitting TRBD2. Germline trimming cut 5 bases from V and 2 bases from J; bases unmatched to any gene: 6. The CDR3 consists of 18 residues. The germline CDR1 and CDR2 sequences are SGHNT and YENEEA. CDR3 nucleotide sequence: TGTGCCAGCAGCGGGGGACTAGCGGGAGGGCCAACCTACAATGAGCAGTTCTTC. Translating gives CASSGGLAGGPTYNEQFF.

The chain carries TRBV15 and TRBJ2-7; 7 nucleotides align to TRBD1. The CDR3 is 13 residues long. Germline CDR1 is LNHNV and CDR2 is YYDKDF (reference sequence). V dropped 4 bases and J dropped 4; count of bases not matched to a gene: 4. The chain's CDR3 is CATSKGRGYEQYF. CDR3 in DNA: TGTGCCACCAGCAAGGGCAGGGGGTACGAGCAGTACTTC. The whole variable domain, filled in from reference TRBV15 and TRBJ2-7, reads DAMVIQNPRYQVTQFGKPVTLSCSQTLNHNVMYWYQQKSSQAPKLLFHYYDKDFNNEADTPDNFQSRRPNTSFCFLDIRSPGLGDTAMYLCATSKGRGYEQYFGPGTRLTVT.

The CDR3 DNA follows: TGTGCCAGCAGCTTACATCCAGTGGTAGGAGACAATCAGCCCCAGCATTTT. Translation: CASSLHPVVGDNQPQHF. The chain couples TRBV5-8 to TRBJ1-5; no clear D gene. Trimming shortened V by 2 bases and J by 3 bases, and 18 bases separated the two germline ends. This CDR3 has 17 residues. CDR1 and CDR2 (germline): SGHTS, YDEGEE.

The rearrangement uses TRBV25-1 and TRBJ2-1; D is uncertain. The germline V gene has CDR1 MGHDK and CDR2 SYGVNS. This CDR3 has 14 residues. V dropped 2 bases and J dropped 3 bases, with 8 bases sitting between them. The CDR3 bases are TGTGCCAGCAGTGAAGAGTTCAACTACAATGAGCAGTTCTTC. This translates into CASSEEFNYNEQFF.

V is TRBV10-3 and J is TRBJ1-3; TRBD1 aligns across 7 bases. Germline loops: CDR1 ENHRY, CDR2 SYGVKD. V was pared by 10 bases and J by 1 base, with 10 bases of the junction left unmatched. The CDR3 is made up of 15 amino acids. CDR3 region: CASTGQIFSGNTIYF. In DNA form, the CDR3 reads TGTGCCAGCACGGGACAGATATTTTCTGGAAACACCATATATTTT.

The CDR3 region has the DNA TGTGCCACCAGCAGTACCAAATCAGGGACAGGGGAAGGCTACACCTTC. This translates into CATSSTKSGTGEGYTF. The chain carries TRBV15 and TRBJ1-2; 10 bases align to TRBD1. This CDR3 has 16 residues. J lost 8 bases, V lost 3 bases, and 12 bases had no gene match. Germline V CDR1 and CDR2: LNHNV, YYDKDF (reference sequence).

This rearrangement joins TRBV28 to TRBJ1-5; weak D call: TRBD1 (6 bases). The germline gives CDR1 MDHEN, CDR2 SYDVKM. This CDR3 is 15 amino acids long. The V end lost 5 bases, the J end lost 0 bases, and 11 bases lay between the germline ends. CDR3 region: CASSTTGDSNQPQHF. In DNA, the CDR3 is TGTGCCAGCAGTACGACAGGTGATAGCAATCAGCCCCAGCATTTT.

The chain combines TRBV30 with TRBJ2-1; tentatively, D is TRBD1 (7 bases). The CDR3 length is 14 residues. Germline V gene lookup returns CDR1 GTSNPN and CDR2 SVGIG (reference sequence). Trimming shortened V by 3 bases and J by 12 bases, and 21 bases separated the two germline ends. This CDR3 is CAWRGGGRPQRQFF. The CDR3 DNA reads as TGTGCCTGGAGAGGAGGGGGCCGCCCCCAAAGGCAGTTCTTC.

This clone was counted a few times. This chain connects TRBV18 to TRBJ2-7; 7 positions match TRBD1. Germline CDR1 reads KGHSH; CDR2 reads LQKENI. Trimming removed 3 bases from V and 4 bases from J; junction bases left unmatched: 9. This CDR3 contains 15 residues. In DNA, the CDR3 is TGTGCCAGCTCACCGGCAGGACAGGACTTTTACGAGCAGTACTTC. This codes for CASSPAGQDFYEQYF.